This T cell receptor (beta chain) is drawn from a study of shared clonotypes between healthy human individuals. Study details: Three plates each covered CD4 naive and memory; CD8 naive two, CD8 memory one.

The assay was immunoSEQ multiplex PCR, and TCRdb's table has in-frame clones only and misses some. Among over a million clones listed, 98% were seen once. Points from the study as a whole: Blood was the sole source, and tissue repertoires probably differ. Unshared clonotypes carried lower generation probabilities than those common to all four donors. Donors were few, which limited the genetic and exposure-history diversity represented.

The junction had 10 bases not matched to a gene; V was cut back by 5 bases and J by 0 bases. The germline CDR1 and CDR2 sequences are KGHSH and LQKENI. The length of the CDR3 is 17 residues. About this clone: Its target is unknown.

The chain uses TRBV18 and TRBJ2-7, with 10 bases aligning to TRBD2. Specimen: naive CD4+ T cells sorted from blood. Indicated subset: CD45RA+ positively selected. The clonotype originates from a young man in good health. The CDR3 bases are TGTGCCAGCTCATCAATCGGACTAGCGGTTAGCTCCTACGAGCAGTACTTC. Translating it yields CASSSIGLAVSSYEQYF.